This TCR beta chain was retrieved from a study of T-cell reconstitution after alpha-beta-depleted transplantation in children. Unique molecular identifiers were incorporated when the TCRbeta library was constructed. TCRdb processed the PCR reads anew with MiXCR; each CDR3 protein has one entry. The table records about 830,000 distinct CDR3 sequences, approximately 15% of them present only once. This clonotype was seen only a few times. Trimming cost V 3 bases and J 5 bases; bases outside gene matches: 11. Germline CDR1 is SNHLY and CDR2 is FYNNEI. CDR3 length: 16 amino acids. This sequence originates from a male patient younger than 18 who had a stem cell transplant for acute lymphoblastic leukemia, so the T cells may come from the graft donor. The chain uses TRBV2 and TRBJ2-7; 9 bases align to TRBD2. Here the sequenced sample was PBMCs, mostly from graft donor cells, taken 360 days after TCRalphabeta/CD19-depleted stem cell transplant. The CDR3 protein is CASSEFGAGGPHEQYF. The CDR3 DNA reads TGTGCCAGCAGTGAGTTCGGTGCGGGAGGGCCCCACGAGCAGTACTTC. Together with reference TRBV2 and TRBJ2-7, the CDR3 gives the full variable domain: EPEVTQTPSHQVTQMGQEVILRCVPISNHLYFYWYRQILGQKVEFLVSFYNNEISEKSEIFDDQFSVERPDGSNFTLKIRSTKLEDSAMYFCASSEFGAGGPHEQYFGPGTRLTVT.